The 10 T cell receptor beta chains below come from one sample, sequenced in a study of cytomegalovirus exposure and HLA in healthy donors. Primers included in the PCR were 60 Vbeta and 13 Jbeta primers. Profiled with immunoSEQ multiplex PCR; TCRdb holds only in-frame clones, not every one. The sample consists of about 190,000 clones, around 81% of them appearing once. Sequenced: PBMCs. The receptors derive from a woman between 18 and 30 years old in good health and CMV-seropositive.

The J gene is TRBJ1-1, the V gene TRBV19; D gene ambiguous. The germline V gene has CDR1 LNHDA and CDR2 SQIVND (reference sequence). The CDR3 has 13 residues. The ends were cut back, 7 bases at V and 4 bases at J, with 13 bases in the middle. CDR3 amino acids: CASNQLAGTEAFF. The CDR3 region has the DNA TGTGCCAGTAATCAGCTAGCGGGCACTGAAGCTTTCTTT. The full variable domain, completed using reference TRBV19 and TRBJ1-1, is DGGITQSPKYLFRKEGQNVTLSCEQNLNHDAMYWYRQDPGQGLRLIYYSQIVNDFQKGDIAEGYSVSREKKESFPLTVTSAQKNPTAFYLCASNQLAGTEAFFGQGTRLTVV.

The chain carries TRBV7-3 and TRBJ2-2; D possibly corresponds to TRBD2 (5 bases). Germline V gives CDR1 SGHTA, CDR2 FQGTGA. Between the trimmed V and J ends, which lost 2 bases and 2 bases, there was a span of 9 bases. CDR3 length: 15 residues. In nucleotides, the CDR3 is TGTGCCAGCAGCTTACGGGGAGCCAACACCGGGGAGCTGTTTTTT. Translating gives CASSLRGANTGELFF. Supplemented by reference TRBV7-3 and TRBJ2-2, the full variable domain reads GAGVSQTPSNKVTEKGKYVELRCDPISGHTALYWYRQSLGQGPEFLIYFQGTGAADDSGLPNDRFFAVRPEGSVSTLKIQRTERGDSAVYLCASSLRGANTGELFFGEGSRLTVL.

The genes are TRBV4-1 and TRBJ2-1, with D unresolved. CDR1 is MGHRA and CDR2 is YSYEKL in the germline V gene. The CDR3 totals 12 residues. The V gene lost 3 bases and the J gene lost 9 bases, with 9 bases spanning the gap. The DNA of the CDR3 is TGCGCCAGCAGCCACGTTACAAGTGAGCAGTTCTTC. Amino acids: CASSHVTSEQFF.

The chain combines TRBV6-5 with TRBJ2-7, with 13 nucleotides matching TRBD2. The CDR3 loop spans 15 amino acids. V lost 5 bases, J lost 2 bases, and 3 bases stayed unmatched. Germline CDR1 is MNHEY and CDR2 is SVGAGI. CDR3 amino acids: CASSPTSGGAYEQYV. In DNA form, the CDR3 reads TGTGCCAGCAGTCCTACTAGCGGGGGGGCCTACGAGCAGTACGTC.

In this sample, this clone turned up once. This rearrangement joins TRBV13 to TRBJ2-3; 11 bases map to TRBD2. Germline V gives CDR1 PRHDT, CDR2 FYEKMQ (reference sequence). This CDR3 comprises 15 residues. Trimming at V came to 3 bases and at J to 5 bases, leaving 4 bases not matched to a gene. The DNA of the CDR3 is TGTGCCAGCAGCTTCCGACTAGCGGGGAAAGATACGCAGTATTTT. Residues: CASSFRLAGKDTQYF.

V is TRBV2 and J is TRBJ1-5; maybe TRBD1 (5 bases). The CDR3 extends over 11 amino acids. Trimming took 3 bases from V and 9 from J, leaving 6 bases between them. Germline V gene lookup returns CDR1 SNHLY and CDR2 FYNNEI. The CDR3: CASSDTGPQHF. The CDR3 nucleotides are TGTGCCAGCAGTGATACAGGGCCCCAGCATTTT.

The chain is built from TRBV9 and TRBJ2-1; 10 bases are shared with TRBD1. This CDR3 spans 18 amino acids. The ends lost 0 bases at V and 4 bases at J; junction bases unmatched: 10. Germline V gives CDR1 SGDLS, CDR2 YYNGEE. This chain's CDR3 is CASSVARVTGGAYNEQFF. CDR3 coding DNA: TGTGCCAGCAGCGTAGCCCGAGTGACAGGGGGCGCATACAATGAGCAGTTCTTC.

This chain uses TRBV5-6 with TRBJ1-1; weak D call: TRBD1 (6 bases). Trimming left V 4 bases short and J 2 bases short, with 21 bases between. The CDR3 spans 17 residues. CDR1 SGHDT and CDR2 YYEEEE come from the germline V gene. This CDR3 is CASSDRRTAGDNTEAFF. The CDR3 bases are TGTGCCAGCAGCGACCGACGGACAGCGGGGGACAACACTGAAGCTTTCTTT.

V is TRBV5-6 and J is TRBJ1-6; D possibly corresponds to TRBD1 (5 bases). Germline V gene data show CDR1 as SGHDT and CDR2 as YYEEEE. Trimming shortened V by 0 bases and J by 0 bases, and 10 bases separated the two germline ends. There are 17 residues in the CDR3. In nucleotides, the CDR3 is TGTGCCAGCAGCTTGGGGACACACAGCTCCTATAATTCACCCCTCCACTTT. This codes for CASSLGTHSSYNSPLHF.

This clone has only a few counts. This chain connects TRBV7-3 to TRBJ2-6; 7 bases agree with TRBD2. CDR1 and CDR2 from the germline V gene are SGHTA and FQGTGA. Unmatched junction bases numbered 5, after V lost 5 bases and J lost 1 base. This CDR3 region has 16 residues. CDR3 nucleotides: TGTGCCAGCAGCCCAGCGGGGAGGTCTGGGGCCAACGTCCTGACTTTC. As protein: CASSPAGRSGANVLTF.